Below, 24 T cell receptor beta chains from the same sample are listed, as sequenced in a study of T cells in Graves' hyperthyroidism and ophthalmopathy. Amplified TCR beta CDR3 regions came from RNA transcripts. The HTBI primer set drove a first-round RT-PCR of the TCR CDR3. Using its own MiXCR run on the multiplex PCR reads, TCRdb lists one record per CDR3 protein. This table has approximately 600,000 distinct CDR3 sequences, around 15% appearing once. The sample comprised blood. The receptors stem from a woman aged 25 to 39 with Graves' hyperthyroidism.

This clonotype was found many times. This sequence joins TRBV2 and TRBJ2-7; 8 nucleotides line up with TRBD1. The V gene's germline CDR1 is SNHLY and CDR2 FYNNEI. The CDR3 is 14 amino acids. With 6 bases clipped from V and 0 bases from J, the junction kept 4 bases outside the gene matches. The CDR3 sequence: CASRRQGFSYEQYF. The CDR3 coding sequence is TGTGCCAGCAGGCGACAGGGGTTCTCCTACGAGCAGTACTTC.

The chain combines TRBV29-1 with TRBJ2-2, with D perhaps assigned TRBD1 or TRBD2 (5 bases each). This CDR3 spans 13 amino acids. V lost 3 bases to trimming and J lost 7 bases, with 12 bases between them. Germline values: CDR1 SQVTM, CDR2 ANQGSEA. The CDR3 protein is CSVETGAGGELFF. The CDR3 DNA reads as TGCAGCGTTGAGACCGGGGCCGGCGGGGAGCTGTTTTTT.

Ten or more counts support this clonotype. The V and J genes are TRBV11-2 and TRBJ2-7; maybe TRBD1 (6 bases). Trimming shortened V by 5 bases and J by 2 bases, and 13 bases separated the two germline ends. The length of the CDR3 is 14 residues. The germline gives CDR1 SGHAT, CDR2 FQNNGV. In nucleotides, the CDR3 is TGTGCCAGCAGCCAAAAACAGGGTACCTACGAGCAGTACTTC. Translation gives CASSQKQGTYEQYF.

This clonotype was counted at least ten times. The chain recombines TRBV27 with TRBJ1-2, with a tentative D call TRBD1 (5 bases). CDR1 is MNHEY, CDR2 SMNVEV, per germline (reference sequence). This CDR3 is built from 14 residues. Trimming left V 5 bases short and J 3 bases short, with 13 bases between. This CDR3 reads CASSPRDGYYGYTF. As DNA, the CDR3 is TGTGCCAGCAGTCCGAGGGACGGTTACTATGGCTACACCTTC.

This chain links TRBV7-9 with TRBJ1-1, with 7 positions matching TRBD1. V dropped 3 bases and J dropped 11; count of bases not matched to a gene: 12. Germline CDR1 reads SEHNR; CDR2 reads FQNEAQ (reference sequence). CDR3 length: 14 amino acids. The CDR3 is CASSFETGTRGAFF. CDR3 nucleotides: TGTGCCAGCAGCTTCGAGACAGGGACGCGAGGGGCTTTCTTT.

This clonotype was found many times. V and J are TRBV3-1 and TRBJ2-2, with TRBD2 identical over 10 bases. The CDR3 is 15 residues long. Looked up from germline, CDR1 is LGHDT and CDR2 is YNNKEL (reference sequence). Trimming cost V 3 bases and J 7 bases; bases outside gene matches: 5. This CDR3 is CASSHLAGVVGELFF. The CDR3 DNA reads TGTGCCAGCAGCCATCTAGCGGGAGTGGTCGGGGAGCTGTTTTTT.

This clonotype has ten or more counts. The V and J genes are TRBV6-1 and TRBJ1-1, with D unclear. V dropped 6 bases and J dropped 0 bases, with 8 bases sitting between them. This CDR3 has 13 amino acids. CDR1 is MNHNS, CDR2 SASEGT, per germline. The CDR3 nucleotides read TGTGCCAGCAGATTGACCTTGAACACTGAAGCTTTCTTT. It encodes CASRLTLNTEAFF.

This clonotype was found many times. The rearrangement uses TRBV28 and TRBJ2-7; 8 bases line up with TRBD2. The CDR3 is 14 residues long. From germline, CDR1 is MDHEN and CDR2 SYDVKM. With V trimmed by 5 bases and J by 5 bases, 8 bases remained unmatched. The chain's CDR3 is CASSTSGSGHEQYF. The DNA for the CDR3 is TGTGCCAGCAGTACAAGCGGGAGCGGCCACGAGCAGTACTTC.

V gene TRBV5-1 combines with J gene TRBJ2-2; D not resolved. The V end lost 1 base, the J end lost 2 bases, and 9 bases lay between the germline ends. CDR1 and CDR2 (germline): SGHRS, YFSETQ. The CDR3 is made up of 15 amino acids. DNA of the CDR3: TGCGCCAGCAGCTTGATAATAGTTAACACCGGGGAGCTGTTTTTT. Translating it yields CASSLIIVNTGELFF.

This clonotype was seen ten or more times. The chain combines TRBV30 with TRBJ2-3, with TRBD1 matching over 9 bases. CDR1 and CDR2 from the germline V gene are GTSNPN and SVGIG (reference sequence). V shed 1 base, J shed 2 bases, and the junction held 7 bases outside the gene matches. The CDR3 is 16 amino acids. The CDR3 protein is CAWSEAGTGFTDTQYF. The CDR3 DNA reads as TGTGCCTGGAGTGAAGCCGGGACAGGGTTCACAGATACGCAGTATTTT.

This clonotype was picked up a small number of times. The chain combines TRBV4-1 with TRBJ2-5, with 10 nucleotides matching TRBD2. The J segment lost 2 bases and the V segment lost 0 bases, leaving 6 bases of the junction unmatched. Germline V gene lookup returns CDR1 MGHRA and CDR2 YSYEKL. CDR3 length: 17 residues. The CDR3 DNA follows: TGCGCCAGCAGCCAAGATACTAGCGGGATCTTTCAAGAGACCCAGTACTTC. Translation: CASSQDTSGIFQETQYF.

The V and J genes are TRBV12-3 or TRBV12-4 and TRBJ1-6, with D maybe TRBD1 (5 bases). Trimming stripped 0 bases from V and 10 bases from J, with 7 bases between. CDR3 length: 13 amino acids. DNA for the CDR3: TGTGCCAGCAGTTTAGCCGGGGACTCACCCCTCCACTTT. Translating gives CASSLAGDSPLHF.

This clonotype was detected many times. V gene TRBV11-1 combines with J gene TRBJ1-1; 7 nucleotides match TRBD1. CDR1 is SGHAT and CDR2 is FQDESV in the germline V gene (reference sequence). After removal of 5 bases from V and 3 bases from J, the junction contained 9 bases not matched to a gene. The CDR3 has 15 residues. The CDR3 reads CASSPRGRGHTEAFF. The CDR3 bases are TGTGCCAGCAGCCCCAGGGGAAGGGGGCACACTGAAGCTTTCTTT.

J is TRBJ2-7 and V is TRBV5-1, with 9 bases aligning to TRBD1. The V and J ends lost 2 bases and 5 bases, in that order; junction bases with no gene match: 8. The CDR3 runs 15 residues. CDR1 is SGHRS and CDR2 is YFSETQ in the germline V gene. CDR3: CASSFSTGGGDEQYF. CDR3 DNA sequence: TGCGCCAGCAGCTTTAGTACAGGGGGCGGCGACGAGCAGTACTTC.

This clonotype turned up a few times. This may stem from a read error, because a much larger clone lies one nucleotide away. The V call is TRBV12-3 or TRBV12-4, the J call TRBJ2-7; 7 nucleotides align to TRBD1. After removal of 8 bases from V and 3 bases from J, the junction contained 10 bases not matched to a gene. The CDR3 contains 14 residues. The CDR3 coding sequence is TGTGCCAGCGGCTCAGTCAGGACAGGCTACGAGCAGTACTTC. It encodes CASGSVRTGYEQYF.

In this sample, this clonotype turned up many times. This chain links TRBV5-5 with TRBJ1-2; D gene ambiguous. CDR1 is SGHKS and CDR2 is YYEKEE in the germline V gene (reference sequence). The V end was cut by 0 bases, the J end by 0 bases, with 9 bases between. This CDR3 contains 15 residues. CDR3 bases: TGTGCCAGCAGCTTGGGTGGCACATCTAACTATGGCTACACCTTC. This codes for CASSLGGTSNYGYTF. Combining the CDR3 with reference TRBV5-5 and TRBJ1-2 gives the whole variable domain DAGVTQSPTHLIKTRGQQVTLRCSPISGHKSVSWYQQVLGQGPQFIFQYYEKEERGRGNFPDRFSARQFPNYSSELNVNALLLGDSALYLCASSLGGTSNYGYTFGSGTRLTVV.

This clonotype has more than one count but fewer than ten. The V gene is TRBV19, the J gene TRBJ1-1; 7 bases agree with TRBD1. The germline V gene encodes CDR1 LNHDA and CDR2 SQIVND (reference sequence). J lost 6 bases, V lost 3 bases, and 4 bases had no gene match. This CDR3 is built from 13 residues. DNA for the CDR3: TGTGCCAGTAGTATCCGGGACAGAGCTGAAGCTTTCTTT. Encoded protein: CASSIRDRAEAFF. Looking up the rest from reference TRBV19 and TRBJ1-1 gives the full variable domain: DGGITQSPKYLFRKEGQNVTLSCEQNLNHDAMYWYRQDPGQGLRLIYYSQIVNDFQKGDIAEGYSVSREKKESFPLTVTSAQKNPTAFYLCASSIRDRAEAFFGQGTRLTVV.

This clonotype has a count of ten or more. The rearrangement joins TRBV7-2 to TRBJ2-1; unclear D gene. The V gene lost 1 base and the J gene lost 7 bases, with 8 bases spanning the gap. Germline loops: CDR1 SGHTA, CDR2 FQGNSA. The CDR3 runs to 13 residues. CDR3 sequence reads: CASSLGTKNEQFF. The DNA of the CDR3 is TGTGCCAGCAGCTTAGGTACGAAGAATGAGCAGTTCTTC.

This clonotype was found a few times. The gene calls are TRBV6-1 and TRBJ2-1; 8 bases line up with TRBD1. This CDR3 comprises 13 residues. Germline-derived CDR1 and CDR2 are MNHNS and SASEGT. V shed 3 bases, J shed 7 bases, and the junction held 2 bases outside the gene matches. CDR3 coding DNA: TGTGCCAGCAGTGAGACAGGGGTGAATGAGCAGTTCTTC. As protein: CASSETGVNEQFF.

At least ten counts were recorded for this clonotype. The chain combines TRBV30 with TRBJ2-3, with 13 bases matching TRBD2. The CDR3 consists of 16 residues. Germline trimming cut 3 bases from V and 2 bases from J; bases unmatched to any gene: 5. CDR1 GTSNPN and CDR2 SVGIG come from the germline V gene (reference sequence). CDR3 amino acids: CAWSGTSGETTDTQYF. In nucleotides, the CDR3 is TGTGCCTGGAGCGGGACTAGCGGGGAGACCACAGATACGCAGTATTTT.

The chain is built from TRBV6-1 and TRBJ1-1; D is undetermined. CDR1 is MNHNS, CDR2 SASEGT, per germline. This CDR3 contains 13 residues. Trimming removed 7 bases at V and 1 base at J, with 10 bases between. The CDR3 sequence: CASMREGNTEAFF. The DNA for the CDR3 is TGTGCCAGCATGAGGGAAGGGAACACTGAAGCTTTCTTT.

This clonotype was seen many times. V gene TRBV11-2 combines with J gene TRBJ2-1; D is perhaps TRBD2 (6 bases). V gave up 3 bases and J gave up 4 bases, with 10 bases separating them. CDR1 and CDR2 (germline): SGHAT, FQNNGV. The CDR3 runs to 14 residues. The CDR3, as DNA: TGTGCCAGCAGCTTGTCGGGACTGTACAATGAGCAGTTCTTC. This codes for CASSLSGLYNEQFF.

The chain has TRBV30 and TRBJ2-7; 8 bases are a match to TRBD1. Germline trimming cut 0 bases from V and 3 bases from J; bases unmatched to any gene: 10. Per germline, CDR1 GTSNPN and CDR2 SVGIG (reference sequence). CDR3 length equals 16 residues. This chain's CDR3 is CAWSVNWQGADYEQYF. In DNA, the CDR3 is TGTGCCTGGAGTGTAAATTGGCAGGGGGCAGACTACGAGCAGTACTTC.

This clonotype was counted a few times. The rearrangement uses TRBV30 and TRBJ1-2; D gene uncertain. The CDR3 is 12 amino acids. Germline CDR1 is GTSNPN and CDR2 is SVGIG (reference sequence). With 2 bases removed from V and 3 bases from J, the gap between germline ends came to 7 bases. The CDR3 DNA follows: TGTGCCTGGAGTACTGGAGACTATGGCTACACCTTC. This codes for CAWSTGDYGYTF.